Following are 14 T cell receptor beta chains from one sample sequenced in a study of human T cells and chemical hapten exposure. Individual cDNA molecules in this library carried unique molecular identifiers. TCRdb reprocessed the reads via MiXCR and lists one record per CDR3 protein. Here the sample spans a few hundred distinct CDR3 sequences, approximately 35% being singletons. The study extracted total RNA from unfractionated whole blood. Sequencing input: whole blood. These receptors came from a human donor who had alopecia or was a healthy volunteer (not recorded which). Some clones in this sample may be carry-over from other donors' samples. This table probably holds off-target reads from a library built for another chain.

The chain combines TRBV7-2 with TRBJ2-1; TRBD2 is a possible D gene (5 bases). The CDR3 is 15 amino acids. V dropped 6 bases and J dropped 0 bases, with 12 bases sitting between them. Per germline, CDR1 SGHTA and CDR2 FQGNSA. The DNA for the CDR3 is TGTGCCAGCAGTCCCGGACTCCCCTCCTACAATGAGCAGTTCTTC. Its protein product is CASSPGLPSYNEQFF.

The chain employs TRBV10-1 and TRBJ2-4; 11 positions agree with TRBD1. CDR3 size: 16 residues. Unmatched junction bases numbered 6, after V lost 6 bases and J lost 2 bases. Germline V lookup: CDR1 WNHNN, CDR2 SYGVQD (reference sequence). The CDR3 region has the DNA TGCGCCAGCAGCTATGGGGACAGGGGGACCAAAAACATTCAGTACTTC. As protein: CASSYGDRGTKNIQYF.

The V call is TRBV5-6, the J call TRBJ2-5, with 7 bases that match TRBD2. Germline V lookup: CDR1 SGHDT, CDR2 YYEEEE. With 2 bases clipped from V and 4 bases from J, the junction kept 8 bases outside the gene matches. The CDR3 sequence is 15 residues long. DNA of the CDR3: TGTGCCAGCAGCTTTGAATTGGGAGGGTCAGAGACCCAGTACTTC. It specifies CASSFELGGSETQYF.

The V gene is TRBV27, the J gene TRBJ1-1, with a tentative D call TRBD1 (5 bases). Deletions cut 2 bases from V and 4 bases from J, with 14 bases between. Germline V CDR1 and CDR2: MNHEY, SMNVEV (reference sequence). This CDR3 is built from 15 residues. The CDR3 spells CASSLGAAASTEAFF. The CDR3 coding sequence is TGTGCCAGCAGTTTAGGGGCGGCCGCAAGCACTGAAGCTTTCTTT.

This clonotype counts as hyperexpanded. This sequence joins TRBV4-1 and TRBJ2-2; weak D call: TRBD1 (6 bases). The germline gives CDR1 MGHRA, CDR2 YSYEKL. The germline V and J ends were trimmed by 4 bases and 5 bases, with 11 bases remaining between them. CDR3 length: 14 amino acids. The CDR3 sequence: CASSRNRETGELFF. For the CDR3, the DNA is TGCGCCAGCAGCCGGAACAGGGAGACCGGGGAGCTGTTTTTT.

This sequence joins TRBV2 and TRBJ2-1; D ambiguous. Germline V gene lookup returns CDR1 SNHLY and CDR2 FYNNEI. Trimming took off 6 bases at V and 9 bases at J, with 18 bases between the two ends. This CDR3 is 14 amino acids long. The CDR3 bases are TGTGCCAGCAGCCCAGACCTCTGGGGTCGTGAGCAGTTCTTC. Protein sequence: CASSPDLWGREQFF.

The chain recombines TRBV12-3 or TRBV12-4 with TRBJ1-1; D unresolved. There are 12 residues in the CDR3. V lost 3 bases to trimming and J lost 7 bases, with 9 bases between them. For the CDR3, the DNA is TGTGCCAGCAGTTTGGGTCTAAATGAAGCTTTCTTT. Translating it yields CASSLGLNEAFF.

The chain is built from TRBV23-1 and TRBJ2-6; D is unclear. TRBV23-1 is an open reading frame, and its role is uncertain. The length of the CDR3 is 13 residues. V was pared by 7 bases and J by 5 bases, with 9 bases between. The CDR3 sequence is CASTSCRANVLTF. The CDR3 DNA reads TGCGCCAGCACTTCTTGTAGGGCCAACGTCCTGACTTTC.

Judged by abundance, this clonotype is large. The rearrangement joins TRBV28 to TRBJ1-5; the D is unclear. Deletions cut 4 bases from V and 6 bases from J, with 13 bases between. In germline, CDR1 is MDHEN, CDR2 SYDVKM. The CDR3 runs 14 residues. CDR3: CASSSSQFGQPQHF. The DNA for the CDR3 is TGTGCCAGCAGTTCATCACAATTCGGTCAGCCCCAGCATTTT. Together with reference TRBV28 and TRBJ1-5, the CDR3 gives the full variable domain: DVKVTQSSRYLVKRTGEKVFLECVQDMDHENMFWYRQDPGLGLRLIYFSYDVKMKEKGDIPEGYSVSREKKERFSLILESASTNQTSMYLCASSSSQFGQPQHFGDGTRLSIL.

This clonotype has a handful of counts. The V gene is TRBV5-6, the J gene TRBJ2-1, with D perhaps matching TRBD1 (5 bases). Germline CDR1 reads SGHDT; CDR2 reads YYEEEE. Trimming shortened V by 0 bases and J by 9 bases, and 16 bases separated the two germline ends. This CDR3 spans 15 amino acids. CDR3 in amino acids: CASSLDRVGAIEQFF. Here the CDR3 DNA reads TGTGCCAGCAGCTTGGATCGGGTAGGGGCGATTGAGCAGTTCTTC. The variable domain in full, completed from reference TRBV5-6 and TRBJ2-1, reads DAGVTQSPTHLIKTRGQQVTLRCSPKSGHDTVSWYQQALGQGPQFIFQYYEEEERQRGNFPDRFSGHQFPNYSSELNVNALLLGDSALYLCASSLDRVGAIEQFFGPGTRLTVL.

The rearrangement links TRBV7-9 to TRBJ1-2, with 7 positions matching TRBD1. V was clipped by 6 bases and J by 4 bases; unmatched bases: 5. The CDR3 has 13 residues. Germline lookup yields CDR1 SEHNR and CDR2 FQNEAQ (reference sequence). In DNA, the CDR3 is TGTGCCAGCAGTCTGGACAGGTTCTATGGCTACACCTTC. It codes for CASSLDRFYGYTF.

The CDR3 loop reads CSVGYTGATYEQYF. The CDR3 region has the DNA TGCAGCGTTGGCTATACCGGGGCCACCTACGAGCAGTACTTC. The chain combines TRBV29-1 with TRBJ2-7, with D perhaps being TRBD1 or TRBD2 (5 bases each). Germline V gives CDR1 SQVTM, CDR2 ANQGSEA. V was clipped by 4 bases and J by 2 bases, with 15 bases between them. The CDR3 runs to 14 residues.

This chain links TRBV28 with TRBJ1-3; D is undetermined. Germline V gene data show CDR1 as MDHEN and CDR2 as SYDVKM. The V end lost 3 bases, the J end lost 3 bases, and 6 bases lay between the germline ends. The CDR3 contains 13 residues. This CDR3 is CASSFTFGNTIYF. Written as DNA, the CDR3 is TGTGCCAGCAGTTTCACGTTTGGAAACACCATATATTTT.

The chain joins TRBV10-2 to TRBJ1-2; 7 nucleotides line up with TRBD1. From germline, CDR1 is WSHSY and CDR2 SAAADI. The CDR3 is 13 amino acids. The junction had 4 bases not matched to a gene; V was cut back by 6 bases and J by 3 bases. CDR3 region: CASSRTGDYGYTF. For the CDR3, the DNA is TGCGCCAGCAGCAGGACAGGCGACTATGGCTACACCTTC.